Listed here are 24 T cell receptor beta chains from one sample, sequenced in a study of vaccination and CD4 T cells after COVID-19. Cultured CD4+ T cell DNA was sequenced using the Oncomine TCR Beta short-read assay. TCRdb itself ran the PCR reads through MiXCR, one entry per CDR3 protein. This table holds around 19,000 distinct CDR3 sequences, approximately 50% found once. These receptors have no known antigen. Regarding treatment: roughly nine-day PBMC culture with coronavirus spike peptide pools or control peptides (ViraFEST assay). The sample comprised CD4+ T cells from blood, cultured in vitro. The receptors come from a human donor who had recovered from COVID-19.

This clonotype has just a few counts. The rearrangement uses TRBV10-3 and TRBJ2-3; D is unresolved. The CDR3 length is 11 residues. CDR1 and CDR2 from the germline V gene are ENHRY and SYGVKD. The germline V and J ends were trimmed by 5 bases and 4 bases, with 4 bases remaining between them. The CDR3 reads CAISPADTQYF. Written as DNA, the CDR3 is TGTGCCATCAGTCCAGCAGATACGCAGTATTTT.

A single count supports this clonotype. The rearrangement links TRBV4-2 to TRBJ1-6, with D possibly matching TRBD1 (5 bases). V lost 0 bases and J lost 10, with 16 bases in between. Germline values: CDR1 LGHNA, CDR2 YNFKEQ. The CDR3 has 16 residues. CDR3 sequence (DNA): TGTGCCAGCAGCCAAGATGGGGGAGCCACCAGCTCACCCCTCCACTTT. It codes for CASSQDGGATSSPLHF.

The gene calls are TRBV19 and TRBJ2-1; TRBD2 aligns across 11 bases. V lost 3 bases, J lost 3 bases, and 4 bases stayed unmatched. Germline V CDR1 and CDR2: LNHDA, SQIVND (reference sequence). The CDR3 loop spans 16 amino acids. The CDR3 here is CASSILGLADYNEQFF. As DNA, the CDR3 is TGTGCCAGTAGTATCCTGGGACTAGCGGACTACAATGAGCAGTTCTTC.

CDR3 region: CASRAGGINYGYTF. As DNA, the CDR3 is TGTGCCAGCAGGGCGGGAGGGATTAACTATGGCTACACCTTC. The rearrangement joins TRBV28 to TRBJ1-2; D call uncertain. The CDR3 has 14 residues. Germline values: CDR1 MDHEN, CDR2 SYDVKM. The V end was cut by 6 bases, the J end by 1 base, with 12 bases between.

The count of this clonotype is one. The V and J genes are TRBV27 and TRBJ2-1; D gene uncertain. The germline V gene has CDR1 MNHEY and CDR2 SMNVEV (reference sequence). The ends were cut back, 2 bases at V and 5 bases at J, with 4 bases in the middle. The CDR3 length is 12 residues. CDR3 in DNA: TGTGCCAGCAGTTTAAGGGACAATGAGCAGTTCTTC. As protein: CASSLRDNEQFF.

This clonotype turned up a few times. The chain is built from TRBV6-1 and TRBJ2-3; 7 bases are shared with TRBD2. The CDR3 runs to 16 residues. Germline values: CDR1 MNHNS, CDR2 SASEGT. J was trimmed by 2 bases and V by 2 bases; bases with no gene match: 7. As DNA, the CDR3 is TGTGCCAGCAGTGAAAGACTAGCAGCTGTCACAGATACGCAGTATTTT. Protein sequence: CASSERLAAVTDTQYF.

Written as DNA, the CDR3 is TGCAGTGCTAGAGATAGGAGGGGCGGGCAGCCCCAGCATTTT. Its protein is CSARDRRGGQPQHF. The chain carries TRBV20-1 and TRBJ1-5, with D possibly TRBD1 on 5 matching bases. Trimming took 0 bases from V and 7 from J, leaving 13 bases between them. Germline-derived CDR1 and CDR2 are DFQATT and SNEGSKA (reference sequence). CDR3 length: 14 residues.

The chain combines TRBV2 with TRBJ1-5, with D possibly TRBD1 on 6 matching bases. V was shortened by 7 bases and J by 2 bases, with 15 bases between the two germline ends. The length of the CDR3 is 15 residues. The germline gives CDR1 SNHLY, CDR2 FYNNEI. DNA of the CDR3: TGTGCCAGCACCGAGGGGGGGTCGGGCAATCAGCCCCAGCATTTT. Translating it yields CASTEGGSGNQPQHF.

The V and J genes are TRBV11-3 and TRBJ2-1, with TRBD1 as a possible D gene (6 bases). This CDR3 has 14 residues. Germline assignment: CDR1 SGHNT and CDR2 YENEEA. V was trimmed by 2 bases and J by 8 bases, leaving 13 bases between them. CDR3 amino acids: CASSLSLPGDEQFF. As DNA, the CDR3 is TGTGCCAGCAGCTTATCACTCCCAGGGGATGAGCAGTTCTTC.

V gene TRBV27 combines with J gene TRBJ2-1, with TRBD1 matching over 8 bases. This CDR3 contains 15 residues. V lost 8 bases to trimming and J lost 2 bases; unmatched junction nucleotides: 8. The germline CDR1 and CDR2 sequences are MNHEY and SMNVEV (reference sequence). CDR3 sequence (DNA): TGTGCCAGCGGATCCACGACAGGGGCCTACAATGAGCAGTTCTTC. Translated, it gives CASGSTTGAYNEQFF.

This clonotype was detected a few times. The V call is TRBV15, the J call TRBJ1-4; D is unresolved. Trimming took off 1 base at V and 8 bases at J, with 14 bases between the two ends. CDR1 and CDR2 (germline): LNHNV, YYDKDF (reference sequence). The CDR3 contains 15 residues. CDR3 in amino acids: CATSRGGGNWEKLFF. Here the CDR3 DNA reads TGTGCCACCAGCAGAGGGGGAGGCAATTGGGAAAAACTGTTTTTT.

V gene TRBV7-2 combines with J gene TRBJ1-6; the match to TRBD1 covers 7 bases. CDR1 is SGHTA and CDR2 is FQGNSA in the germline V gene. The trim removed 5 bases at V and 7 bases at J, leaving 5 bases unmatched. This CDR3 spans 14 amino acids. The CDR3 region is CASSLTGDNSPLHF. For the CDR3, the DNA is TGTGCCAGCAGCCTTACAGGGGACAATTCACCCCTCCACTTT.

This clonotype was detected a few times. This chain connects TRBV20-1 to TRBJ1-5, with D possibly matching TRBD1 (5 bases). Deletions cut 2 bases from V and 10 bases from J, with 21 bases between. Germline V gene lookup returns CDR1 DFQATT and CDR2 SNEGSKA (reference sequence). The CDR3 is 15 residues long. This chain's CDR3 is CSARPLGGVNRPQHF. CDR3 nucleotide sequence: TGCAGTGCTAGACCCCTCGGGGGGGTCAATCGACCCCAGCATTTT.

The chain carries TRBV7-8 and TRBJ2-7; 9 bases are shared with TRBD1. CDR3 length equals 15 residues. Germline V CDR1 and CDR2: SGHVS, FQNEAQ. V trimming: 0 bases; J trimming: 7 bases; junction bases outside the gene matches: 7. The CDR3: CASSLAGQGPGEQYF. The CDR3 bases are TGTGCCAGCAGCTTAGCGGGACAGGGCCCGGGGGAGCAGTACTTC.

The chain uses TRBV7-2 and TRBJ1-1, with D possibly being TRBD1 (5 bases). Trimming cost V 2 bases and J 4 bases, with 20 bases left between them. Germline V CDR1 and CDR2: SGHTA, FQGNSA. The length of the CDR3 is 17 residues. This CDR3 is CASSLYRLRGMGTEAFF. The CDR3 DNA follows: TGTGCCAGCAGCTTATATCGATTGCGGGGCATGGGCACTGAAGCTTTCTTT.

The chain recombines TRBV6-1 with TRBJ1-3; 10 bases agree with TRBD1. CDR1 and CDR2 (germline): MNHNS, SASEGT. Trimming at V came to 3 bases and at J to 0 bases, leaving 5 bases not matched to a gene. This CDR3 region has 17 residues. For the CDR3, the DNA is TGTGCCAGCAGTGATGCCCGGGACAGGGGCTCTGGAAACACCATATATTTT. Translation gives CASSDARDRGSGNTIYF.

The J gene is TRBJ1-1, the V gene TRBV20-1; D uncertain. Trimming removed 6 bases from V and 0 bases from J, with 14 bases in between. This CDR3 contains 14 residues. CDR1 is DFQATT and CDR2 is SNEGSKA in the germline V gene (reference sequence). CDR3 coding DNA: TGCAGTGCCTTAACCCACAGCCTGAACACTGAAGCTTTCTTT. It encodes CSALTHSLNTEAFF.

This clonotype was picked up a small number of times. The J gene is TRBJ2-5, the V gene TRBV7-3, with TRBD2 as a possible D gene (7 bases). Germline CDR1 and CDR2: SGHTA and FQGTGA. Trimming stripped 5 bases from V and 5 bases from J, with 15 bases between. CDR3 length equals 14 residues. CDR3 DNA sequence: TGTGCCAGCAGCGAGGGGGGGAGTTGGGAGACCCAGTACTTC. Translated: CASSEGGSWETQYF.

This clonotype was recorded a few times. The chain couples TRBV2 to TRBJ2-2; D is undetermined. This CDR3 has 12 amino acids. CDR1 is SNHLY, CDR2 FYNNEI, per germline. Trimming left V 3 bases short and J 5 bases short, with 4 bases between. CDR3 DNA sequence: TGTGCCAGCAGTGACCAAACCGGGGAGCTGTTTTTT. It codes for CASSDQTGELFF.

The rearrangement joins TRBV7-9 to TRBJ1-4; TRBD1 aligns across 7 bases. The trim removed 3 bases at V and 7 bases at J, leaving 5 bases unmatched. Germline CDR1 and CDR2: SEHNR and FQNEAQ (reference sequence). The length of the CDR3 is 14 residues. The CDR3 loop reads CASSFPGGGEKLFF. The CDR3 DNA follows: TGTGCCAGCAGCTTCCCAGGGGGTGGTGAAAAACTGTTTTTT.

For the CDR3, the DNA is TGCAGTGCTAGAGTGGTTCAGGGAATAGATACGCAGTATTTT. Its protein product is CSARVVQGIDTQYF. This chain joins TRBV20-1 and TRBJ2-3; possibly TRBD1 for D (5 bases). Trimming shortened V by 1 base and J by 5 bases, and 13 bases separated the two germline ends. The CDR3 extends over 14 amino acids. Germline V CDR1 and CDR2: DFQATT, SNEGSKA (reference sequence).

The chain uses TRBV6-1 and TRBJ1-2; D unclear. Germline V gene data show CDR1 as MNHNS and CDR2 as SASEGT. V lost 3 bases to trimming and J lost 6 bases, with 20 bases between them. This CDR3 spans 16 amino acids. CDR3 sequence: CASSELFQAEGNGYTF. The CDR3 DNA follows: TGTGCCAGCAGTGAGTTGTTCCAGGCCGAAGGGAATGGCTACACCTTC.

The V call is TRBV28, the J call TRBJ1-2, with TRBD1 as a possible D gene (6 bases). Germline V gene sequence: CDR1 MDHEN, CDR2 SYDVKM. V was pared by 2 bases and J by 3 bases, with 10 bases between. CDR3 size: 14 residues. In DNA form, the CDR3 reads TGTGCCAGCAGTTTAGGTGGACAGCACTATGGCTACACCTTC. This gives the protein CASSLGGQHYGYTF.

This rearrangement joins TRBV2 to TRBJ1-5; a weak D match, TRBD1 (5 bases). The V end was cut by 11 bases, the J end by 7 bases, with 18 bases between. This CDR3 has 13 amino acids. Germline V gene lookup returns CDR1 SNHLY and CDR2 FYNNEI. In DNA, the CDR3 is TGTGCCTCTCAGGGAGGTTTGGGGCAGCCCCAGCATTTT. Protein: CASQGGLGQPQHF.